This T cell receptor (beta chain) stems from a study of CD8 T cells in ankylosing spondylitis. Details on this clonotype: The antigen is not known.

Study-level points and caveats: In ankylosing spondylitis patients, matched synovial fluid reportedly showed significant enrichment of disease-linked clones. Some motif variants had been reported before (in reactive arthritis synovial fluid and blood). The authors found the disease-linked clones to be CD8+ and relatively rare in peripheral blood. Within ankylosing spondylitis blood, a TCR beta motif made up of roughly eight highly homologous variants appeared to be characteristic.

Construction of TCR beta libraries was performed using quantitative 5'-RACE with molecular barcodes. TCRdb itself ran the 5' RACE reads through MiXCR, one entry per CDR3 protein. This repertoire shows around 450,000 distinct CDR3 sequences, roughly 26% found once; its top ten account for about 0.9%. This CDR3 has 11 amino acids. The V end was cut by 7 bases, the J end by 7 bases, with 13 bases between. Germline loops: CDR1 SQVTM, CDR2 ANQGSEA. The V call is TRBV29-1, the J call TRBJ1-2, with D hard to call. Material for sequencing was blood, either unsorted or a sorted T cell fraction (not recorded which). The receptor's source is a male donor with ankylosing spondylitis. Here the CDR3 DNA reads TGCAGCGCCAGCGGGGATTTTGGCTACACCTTC. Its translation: CSASGDFGYTF.